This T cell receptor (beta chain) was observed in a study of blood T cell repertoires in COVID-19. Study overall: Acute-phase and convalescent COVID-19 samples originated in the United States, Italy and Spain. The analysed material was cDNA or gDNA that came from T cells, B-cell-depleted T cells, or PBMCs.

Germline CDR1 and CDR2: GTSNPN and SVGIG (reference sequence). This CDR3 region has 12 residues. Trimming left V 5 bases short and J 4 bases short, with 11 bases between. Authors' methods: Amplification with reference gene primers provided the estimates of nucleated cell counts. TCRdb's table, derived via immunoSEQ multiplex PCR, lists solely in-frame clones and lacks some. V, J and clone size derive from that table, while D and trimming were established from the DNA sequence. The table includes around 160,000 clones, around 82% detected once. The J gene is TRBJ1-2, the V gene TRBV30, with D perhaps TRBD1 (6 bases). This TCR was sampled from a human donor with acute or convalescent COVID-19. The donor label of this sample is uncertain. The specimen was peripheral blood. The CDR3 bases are TGTGCCTGGGAGGGGGATCTCTATGGCTACACCTTC. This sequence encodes CAWEGDLYGYTF.